One sample yielded the 10 T cell receptor beta chains listed below, sequenced in a study of blood T cells in healthy people across ages. Alongside a J-beta primer mix, a sample-barcoded 5' primer served in a second PCR lasting 7 to 11 cycles. TCRdb redid the calling of the 5' RACE reads with MiXCR, one entry per CDR3 protein. The table lists roughly 2 million distinct CDR3 sequences, roughly 50% of them singletons. What was sequenced was blood. The receptors were sampled from a woman aged 40 to 50 in good health.

This clonotype was seen more than once but under ten times. The chain links TRBV5-1 to TRBJ2-7, with TRBD1 identical over 8 bases. Germline CDR1 reads SGHRS; CDR2 reads YFSETQ. V shed 5 bases and J 7 bases; nucleotides not matched to a gene: 11. CDR3 length: 14 amino acids. The CDR3 loop is CASSRQGRGEEQYF. CDR3 nucleotide sequence: TGCGCCAGCAGTCGACAGGGGCGAGGCGAGGAGCAGTACTTC.

J is TRBJ1-4 and V is TRBV12-3 or TRBV12-4; D is ambiguous. Deletions cut 1 base from V and 7 bases from J, with 10 bases between. This CDR3 has 14 amino acids. The CDR3 spells CASSLEVGGEKLFF. DNA for the CDR3: TGTGCCAGCAGTTTAGAGGTTGGAGGTGAAAAACTGTTTTTT.

The chain is built from TRBV7-2 and TRBJ1-4, with 7 bases matching TRBD1. The germline V gene encodes CDR1 SGHTA and CDR2 FQGNSA. This CDR3 is built from 13 residues. Trimming took 5 bases from V and 10 from J; bases not matched to a gene: 7. This CDR3 reads CASSHPSGGKLFF. CDR3 nucleotide sequence: TGTGCCAGCAGCCATCCTTCAGGGGGAAAACTGTTTTTT.

The rearrangement uses TRBV7-2 and TRBJ1-4; D ambiguous. The V and J ends lost 0 bases and 8 bases respectively, with 4 bases between them. Germline V CDR1 and CDR2: SGHTA, FQGNSA. This CDR3 comprises 12 residues. Here the CDR3 reads CASSLAVEKLFF. The CDR3 nucleotides are TGTGCCAGCAGCTTAGCAGTGGAAAAACTGTTTTTT.

The gene calls are TRBV7-2 and TRBJ2-1; no reliable D call. V was shortened by 2 bases and J by 9 bases, with 5 bases between the two germline ends. Germline V CDR1 and CDR2: SGHTA, FQGNSA. This CDR3 contains 11 residues. CDR3 loop: CASSLKSEQFF. The CDR3 nucleotides read TGTGCCAGCAGCTTAAAGTCTGAGCAGTTCTTC.

Note on this clonotype: At one end the junction does not follow the germline gene, possibly because of a read error. The chain joins TRBV4-3 to TRBJ1-4; weak D call: TRBD1 (6 bases). The CDR3 is made up of 16 amino acids. Germline CDR1 and CDR2: LGHNA and YSLEER. The CDR3 DNA sequence: TGCGCCAGCAGCCAAGATAAGGGGGGCCGCGGTGAAAAGCTGTTTTTT. Its protein product is CASSQDKGGRGEKLFF.

This clonotype has only a few counts. This chain links TRBV6-6 with TRBJ2-5; the D is unclear. V was shortened by 4 bases and J by 1 base, with 7 bases between the two germline ends. In germline, CDR1 is MNHNY, CDR2 SVGAGI (reference sequence). The CDR3 consists of 13 residues. CDR3 bases: TGTGCCAGCAGTTCCCACAGCCAAGAGACCCAGTACTTC. Translation gives CASSSHSQETQYF.

The rearrangement links TRBV6-6 to TRBJ2-6; D gene ambiguous. V shed 5 bases and J shed 0 bases, with 11 bases lying between them. There are 16 residues in the CDR3. CDR1 is MNHNY, CDR2 SVGAGI, per germline (reference sequence). The CDR3 sequence: CASSRTTLSGANVLTF. The CDR3 nucleotides are TGTGCCAGCAGTCGAACGACACTCTCTGGGGCCAACGTCCTGACTTTC.

This clonotype has only a few counts. The V gene is TRBV6-2 or TRBV6-3, the J gene TRBJ2-1; D remains unclear. CDR3 size: 16 residues. V lost 2 bases, J lost 0 bases, and 11 bases lay in between. The V gene's germline CDR1 is MNHEY and CDR2 SVGEGT. Here the CDR3 DNA reads TGTGCCAGCAGTTACGGTCCCAGCTTCTCCTACAATGAGCAGTTCTTC. Residues: CASSYGPSFSYNEQFF.

The chain couples TRBV29-1 to TRBJ1-4; D is unresolved. V was pared by 7 bases and J by 8 bases, with 8 bases between. This CDR3 has 10 amino acids. CDR1 and CDR2 from the germline V gene are SQVTM and ANQGSEA. The CDR3 protein is CSARSEKLFF. CDR3 in DNA: TGCAGCGCCCGATCCGAAAAACTGTTTTTT.